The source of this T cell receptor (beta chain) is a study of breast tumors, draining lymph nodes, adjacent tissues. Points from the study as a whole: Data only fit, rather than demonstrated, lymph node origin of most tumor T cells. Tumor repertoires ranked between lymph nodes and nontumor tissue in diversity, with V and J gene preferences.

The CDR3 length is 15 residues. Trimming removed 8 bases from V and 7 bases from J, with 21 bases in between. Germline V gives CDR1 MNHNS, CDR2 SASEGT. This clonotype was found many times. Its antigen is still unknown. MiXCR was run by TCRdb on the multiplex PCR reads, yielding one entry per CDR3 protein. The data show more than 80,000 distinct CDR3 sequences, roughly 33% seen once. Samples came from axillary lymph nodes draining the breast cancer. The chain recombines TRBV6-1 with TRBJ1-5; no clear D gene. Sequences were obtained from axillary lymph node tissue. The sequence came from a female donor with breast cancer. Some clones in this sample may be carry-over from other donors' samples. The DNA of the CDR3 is TGTGCCAGCGGGAGTCATATTGGTTCGTACCAGCCCCAGCATTTT. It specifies CASGSHIGSYQPQHF.